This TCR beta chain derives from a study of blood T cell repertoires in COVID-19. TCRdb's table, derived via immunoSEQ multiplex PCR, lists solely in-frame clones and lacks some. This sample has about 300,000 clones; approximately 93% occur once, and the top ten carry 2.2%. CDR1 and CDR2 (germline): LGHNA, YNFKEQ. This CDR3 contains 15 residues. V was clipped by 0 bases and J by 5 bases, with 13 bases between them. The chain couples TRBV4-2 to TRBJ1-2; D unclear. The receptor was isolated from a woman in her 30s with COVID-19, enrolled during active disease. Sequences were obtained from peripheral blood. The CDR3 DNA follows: TGTGCCAGCAGCCAAGAAACCCAAACGGGATATGGCTACACCTTC. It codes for CASSQETQTGYGYTF.